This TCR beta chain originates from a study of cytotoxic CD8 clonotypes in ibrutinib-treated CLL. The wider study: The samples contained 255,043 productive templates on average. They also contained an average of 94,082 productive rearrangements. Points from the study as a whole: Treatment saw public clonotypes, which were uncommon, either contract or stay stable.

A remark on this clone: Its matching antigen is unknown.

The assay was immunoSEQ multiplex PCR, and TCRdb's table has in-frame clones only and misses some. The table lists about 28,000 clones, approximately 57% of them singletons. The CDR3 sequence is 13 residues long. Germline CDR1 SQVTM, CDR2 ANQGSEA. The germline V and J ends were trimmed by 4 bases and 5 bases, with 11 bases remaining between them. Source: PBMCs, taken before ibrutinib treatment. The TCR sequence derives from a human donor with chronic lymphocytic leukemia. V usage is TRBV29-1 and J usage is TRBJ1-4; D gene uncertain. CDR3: CSVAGWVNEKLFF. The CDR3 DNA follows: TGCAGCGTTGCCGGGTGGGTGAATGAAAAACTGTTTTTT.